This is a list of T cell receptor beta chains from one sample in a study of blood T cell repertoires in COVID-19. Profiling relied on immunoSEQ multiplex PCR, and the TCRdb table lists in-frame clones only, not all of them. The table lists about 300,000 clones, around 89% of them singletons. Sequencing was done on a sample of peripheral blood. All receptors derive from a man in his forties or fifties with acute or convalescent COVID-19. Both conserved end residues are part of each CDR3. Each record gives: V gene, J gene, D gene, clone size, CDR3 DNA, CDR3 protein. D genes are given only for firm matches. Size tells how often a clone was seen (once, few, many) or the class of an expanded clone, and some rows leave it out.

TRBV30	TRBJ1-6	.	.	TGTGCCTGGAGTTTAGGTCCCGGACTAAATGTCCACTTT	CAWSLGPGLNVHF
TRBV30	TRBJ1-1	.	few	TGTGCCTGGAGTGTAAGAGCGCGATATGCTGAAGCTTTCTTT	CAWSVRARYAEAFF
TRBV4-2	TRBJ2-3	.	once	TGTGCCAGCACCCCCTCGAGTTACACAGATACGCAGTATTTT	CASTPSSYTDTQYF
TRBV5-1	TRBJ1-6	.	.	TGCGCCAGCAGCTTGGTCCCCGGCGGGTTTTCACCCCTCCACTTT	CASSLVPGGFSPLHF
TRBV27	TRBJ1-3	TRBD1	.	TGTGCCAGCTCTCGGACAGGATTTACCTCTGGAAACACCATATATTTT	CASSRTGFTSGNTIYF
TRBV29-1	TRBJ1-1	.	.	TGCAGCGTTGGCTCCCCGGGCACTGAAGCTTTCTTT	CSVGSPGTEAFF
TRBV18	TRBJ1-2	TRBD1	few	TGTGCCAGCTCACCCGGACAGGAGAACTATGGCTACACCTTC	CASSPGQENYGYTF
TRBV10-3	TRBJ1-6	.	.	TGTGCCATCAGCCAAACAGGGCCCTTCGGGAATTCACCCCTCCACTTT	CAISQTGPFGNSPLHF
TRBV6-5	TRBJ2-7	TRBD1	.	TGTGCCAGCAGCCCAGGGGGTCGGGCGCCCTACGAGCAGTACTTC	CASSPGGRAPYEQYF
TRBV12-3/TRBV12-4	TRBJ2-2	.	.	TGTGCCAGCAGCTCCCAGGACACCGGGGAGCTGTTTTTT	CASSSQDTGELFF
TRBV27	TRBJ1-2	.	.	TGTGCCAGCAGTTCCGCCCGGGGGGGGGCAGGCGCTAACTATGGCTACACCTTC	CASSSARGGAGANYGYTF
TRBV6-2/TRBV6-3	TRBJ1-5	.	.	TGTGCCAGCAGGCCTGTTGTAAGCAATCAGCCCCAGCATTTT	CASRPVVSNQPQHF
TRBV2	TRBJ1-4	.	.	TGTGCCAGCATAGAGGCCCCAACTAATGAAAAACTGTTTTTT	CASIEAPTNEKLFF
TRBV6-5	TRBJ1-1	TRBD1	.	TGTGCCAGCAGTTCCGGGACAGGTAGTACTGAAGCTTTCTTT	CASSSGTGSTEAFF
TRBV6-5	TRBJ2-7	.	.	TGTGCCAGCAGTTCTGCCGCCTTATCAGGGCACGAGCAGTACTTC	CASSSAALSGHEQYF
TRBV28	TRBJ1-4	TRBD1	.	TGTGCCAGCACATCCGGGACAGCGAATGAAAAACTGTTTTTT	CASTSGTANEKLFF
TRBV5-5	TRBJ1-1	TRBD1	.	TGTGCCAGCAGCTTGAACCCCGCAGGGGGCCATGGTGAAGCTTTCTTT	CASSLNPAGGHGEAFF
TRBV5-5	TRBJ1-2	TRBD1	.	TGTGCCAGCAGCCCTCCGGGACAGGGGGACGATGGCTACACCTTC	CASSPPGQGDDGYTF
TRBV28	TRBJ2-7	TRBD1	.	TGTGCCAGCAGTTTACCCGGGACAGGGGGTTACGAGCAGTACTTC	CASSLPGTGGYEQYF
TRBV7-9	TRBJ2-7	.	.	TGTGCCAGCAGTTCGGTCGGGTACGAGCAGTACTTC	CASSSVGYEQYF
TRBV27	TRBJ1-2	.	.	TGTGCCAGCAGTGGCCGGGGGGCCTTAAAATACAGAGATGGCTACACCTTC	CASSGRGALKYRDGYTF
TRBV15	TRBJ1-6	TRBD1	.	TGTGCCACCAGCAGAGAAGACAGGGGAAGGTCACCCCTCCACTTT	CATSREDRGRSPLHF
TRBV5-1	TRBJ1-3	TRBD1	.	TGCGCCAGCAGCTTAACGGGACAGGGTGGAAACACCATATATTTT	CASSLTGQGGNTIYF